Below, 28 T cell receptor beta chains from the same sample are listed, as sequenced in a study of blood T cell repertoires in COVID-19. Generated by immunoSEQ multiplex PCR, the TCRdb table keeps only in-frame clones and is missing some. Of fewer than 400,000 clones listed, about 87% are singletons. Specimen: PBMCs or T cells enriched from blood (not recorded which). These receptors were collected from a man between 25 and 39 years old who had recovered from COVID-19.

The chain joins TRBV24-1 to TRBJ1-2; 8 positions match TRBD1. This CDR3 is 14 amino acids long. V lost 4 bases, J lost 8 bases, and 8 bases stayed unmatched. Germline V gene sequence: CDR1 KGHDR, CDR2 SFDVKD. The CDR3 reads CATSDLDREEGYTF. DNA of the CDR3: TGTGCCACCAGTGACCTGGACAGGGAGGAGGGCTACACCTTC.

The chain joins TRBV29-1 to TRBJ2-7; TRBD1 matches 7 bases. This CDR3 region has 14 residues. Germline CDR1 SQVTM, CDR2 ANQGSEA. The V gene end was trimmed by 4 bases and the J gene end by 0 bases; junction bases not matched to a gene: 6. CDR3 sequence reads: CSVGGGQNSYEQYF. The CDR3 DNA is TGCAGCGTTGGTGGGGGACAGAACTCCTACGAGCAGTACTTC.

The chain carries TRBV27 and TRBJ2-7, with D possibly TRBD1 on 5 matching bases. With 4 bases removed from V and 0 bases from J, the gap between germline ends came to 16 bases. This CDR3 has 16 amino acids. Germline values: CDR1 MNHEY, CDR2 SMNVEV (reference sequence). The CDR3 region is CASSYRQKTLSYEQYF. CDR3 in DNA: TGTGCCAGCAGTTACAGACAGAAAACTCTCTCCTACGAGCAGTACTTC.

The chain has TRBV10-2 and TRBJ1-2; D not certain. Trimming pared 4 bases from V and 8 bases from J, leaving 8 bases between. Germline CDR1 reads WSHSY; CDR2 reads SAAADI. This CDR3 region has 11 residues. DNA of the CDR3: TGCGCCAGCAGTGTCGAGGGCGGCTACACCTTC. This codes for CASSVEGGYTF.

J is TRBJ1-6 and V is TRBV10-2; 7 bases are shared with TRBD1. With V trimmed by 2 bases and J by 7 bases, 8 bases remained unmatched. Germline CDR1 is WSHSY and CDR2 is SAAADI. The CDR3 is 16 amino acids. Written as DNA, the CDR3 is TGCGCCAGCAGTGAGCCCAAGACAGGGTTCAATTCACCCCTCCACTTT. Protein product: CASSEPKTGFNSPLHF.

The chain has TRBV19 and TRBJ2-7, with 7 bases identical to TRBD1. V lost 6 bases to trimming and J lost 0 bases; unmatched junction nucleotides: 5. CDR1 LNHDA and CDR2 SQIVND come from the germline V gene (reference sequence). The CDR3 covers 14 residues. CDR3 amino acids: CASRRTGSSYEQYF. The CDR3 nucleotides read TGTGCCAGTAGAAGGACAGGTAGCTCCTACGAGCAGTACTTC.

This clone was seen only once. The chain carries TRBV7-3 and TRBJ1-1; a possible D gene is TRBD1 (5 bases). Trimming left V 2 bases short and J 3 bases short, with 19 bases between. This CDR3 is built from 17 residues. Germline values: CDR1 SGHTA, CDR2 FQGTGA. In nucleotides, the CDR3 is TGTGCCAGCAGCTTAGTTGGTGGCAGGGCTACGGACACTGAAGCTTTCTTT. Residues: CASSLVGGRATDTEAFF.

The chain is built from TRBV30 and TRBJ2-7, with a weak D call TRBD2 (5 bases). CDR1 and CDR2 (germline): GTSNPN, SVGIG (reference sequence). Between the trimmed V and J ends, which lost 8 bases and 1 base, there was a span of 6 bases. This CDR3 comprises 10 residues. This chain's CDR3 is CARGSYEQYF. CDR3 sequence (DNA): TGTGCCCGAGGGTCCTACGAGCAGTACTTC.

The V call is TRBV7-2, the J call TRBJ2-1; 14 bases match TRBD2. Germline V CDR1 and CDR2: SGHTA, FQGNSA. J was trimmed by 10 bases and V by 0 bases; bases with no gene match: 2. The CDR3 has 15 amino acids. For the CDR3, the DNA is TGTGCCAGCAGCTTAGCGGGACTAGCGGGGGCCGAGCAGTTCTTC. This sequence encodes CASSLAGLAGAEQFF.

The chain uses TRBV7-9 and TRBJ1-5; D may be TRBD1 (6 bases). CDR1 SEHNR and CDR2 FQNEAQ come from the germline V gene (reference sequence). CDR3 length: 15 residues. The V gene lost 4 bases and the J gene lost 0 bases, with 10 bases spanning the gap. CDR3 in DNA: TGTGCCAGCAGCTCTGACAGGAGTAGCAATCAGCCCCAGCATTTT. This sequence encodes CASSSDRSSNQPQHF.

This sequence joins TRBV23-1 and TRBJ1-6; 8 bases are shared with TRBD1. TRBV23-1 is sorted into the ORF group, with uncertain function. V lost 4 bases, J lost 9 bases, and 5 bases stayed unmatched. The CDR3 spans 14 residues. CDR3 DNA: TGCGCCAGCAGTCGGTACAGGGGGTGTTCACCCCTCCACTTT. It is translated as CASSRYRGCSPLHF.

This CDR3 is CASSSGTGSHTEAFF. The CDR3 DNA follows: TGCGCCAGCAGCTCCGGGACAGGGTCCCATACTGAAGCTTTCTTT. The V call is TRBV5-1, the J call TRBJ1-1; 9 bases are a match to TRBD1. The CDR3 spans 15 residues. Unmatched junction bases numbered 8, after V lost 3 bases and J lost 5 bases. Germline CDR1 reads SGHRS; CDR2 reads YFSETQ.

CDR3 sequence: CSHTGRRVHEQYF. CDR3 DNA: TGTTCCCACACCGGACGGAGGGTCCACGAGCAGTACTTC. The V call is TRBV27, the J call TRBJ2-7, with a possible D match to TRBD2 (6 bases). Germline CDR1 reads MNHEY; CDR2 reads SMNVEV (reference sequence). The CDR3 length is 13 residues.

The rearrangement uses TRBV7-6 and TRBJ2-3, with D perhaps matching TRBD2 (6 bases). The CDR3 has 14 amino acids. Looked up from germline, CDR1 is SGHVS and CDR2 is FNYEAQ. V gave up 1 base and J gave up 4 bases, with 9 bases separating them. This CDR3 reads CASSLGGLPDTQYF. CDR3 DNA: TGTGCCAGCAGCTTAGGCGGACTACCAGATACGCAGTATTTT.

The CDR3 DNA follows: TGTGCCAGCAGCTTGGGAGCGGGGGACGACAATGAGCAGTTCTTC. Its translation: CASSLGAGDDNEQFF. This sequence joins TRBV5-8 and TRBJ2-1, with 8 bases matching TRBD2. Germline assignment: CDR1 SGHTS and CDR2 YDEGEE. V gave up 0 bases and J gave up 5 bases; unmatched junction bases: 4. The CDR3 length is 15 residues.

The rearrangement uses TRBV5-4 and TRBJ2-5, with a possible D match to TRBD2 (7 bases). Trimming left V 3 bases short and J 5 bases short, with 14 bases between. Germline CDR1 reads SGHNT; CDR2 reads YYREEE (reference sequence). The CDR3 consists of 14 residues. The CDR3 loop is CASSSWGGEETQYF. In DNA, the CDR3 is TGTGCCAGCAGCTCCTGGGGGGGCGAGGAGACCCAGTACTTC.

This clone showed up just once. Because it lacks the conserved phenylalanine or tryptophan at the end, this CDR3 is likely a read error. It is unclear where the CDR3 begins or ends on the DNA, so no DNA is shown, and the CDR3 is as TCRdb lists it. The chain employs TRBV5-3 and TRBJ1-2. TRBV5-3 is recorded as an ORF, its role being uncertain. The CDR3 numbers 9 amino acids, ends counted. This CDR3 reads CARSPGGPP.

The rearrangement uses TRBV6-5 and TRBJ1-5; no reliable D call. The CDR3 runs to 14 residues. Trimming left V 7 bases short and J 9 bases short, with 19 bases between. Per the germline V gene, CDR1 is MNHEY and CDR2 is SVGAGI. In DNA form, the CDR3 reads TGTGCCAGCACCTACCTTAAGGGAGGTGGGCCCCAGCATTTT. Translated: CASTYLKGGGPQHF.

The chain employs TRBV27 and TRBJ2-7, with 8 bases fitting TRBD1. This CDR3 has 15 amino acids. V was pared by 4 bases and J by 4 bases, with 9 bases of the junction left unmatched. The germline gives CDR1 MNHEY, CDR2 SMNVEV (reference sequence). The CDR3 region is CASSSSGGAQYEQYF. The DNA for the CDR3 is TGTGCCAGCAGTTCTTCAGGGGGCGCGCAATACGAGCAGTACTTC.

This clone was seen only once. This rearrangement joins TRBV5-1 to TRBJ2-1; D remains unclear. This CDR3 spans 16 amino acids. With 0 bases removed from V and 0 bases from J, the gap between germline ends came to 10 bases. Germline V gives CDR1 SGHRS, CDR2 YFSETQ. The DNA of the CDR3 is TGCGCCAGCAGCTTGGGAGTTCAGGCCTCCTACAATGAGCAGTTCTTC. This sequence encodes CASSLGVQASYNEQFF.

The chain joins TRBV14 to TRBJ2-3; 7 positions agree with TRBD1. The CDR3 is 13 residues long. V gave up 2 bases and J gave up 4 bases; unmatched junction bases: 0. Germline CDR1 reads SGHDN; CDR2 reads FVKESK. CDR3 residues: CASSQQGADTQYF. Written as DNA, the CDR3 is TGTGCCAGCAGCCAACAGGGGGCAGATACGCAGTATTTT.

The V and J genes are TRBV4-2 and TRBJ2-5, with 7 bases fitting TRBD1. CDR1 and CDR2 (germline): LGHNA, YNFKEQ. The trim removed 4 bases at V and 4 bases at J, leaving 3 bases unmatched. The CDR3 covers 13 residues. The CDR3 DNA is TGTGCCAGCAGCCGAGGGGGCCGAGAGACCCAGTACTTC. Amino acid sequence: CASSRGGRETQYF.

The gene calls are TRBV28 and TRBJ1-6, with a weak D call TRBD1 (6 bases). Germline values: CDR1 MDHEN, CDR2 SYDVKM. The CDR3 covers 16 residues. Deletions cut 3 bases from V and 14 bases from J, with 23 bases between. CDR3 amino acids: CASSFGSSGGPGALHF. In nucleotides, the CDR3 is TGTGCCAGCAGTTTCGGGTCGTCGGGGGGGCCCGGGGCCCTCCACTTT. The full variable domain, with the rest looked up from reference TRBV28 and TRBJ1-6, is DVKVTQSSRYLVKRTGEKVFLECVQDMDHENMFWYRQDPGLGLRLIYFSYDVKMKEKGDIPEGYSVSREKKERFSLILESASTNQTSMYLCASSFGSSGGPGALHFGNGTRLTVT.

The CDR3 region has the DNA TGTGCCAGCAGTTTACCGGGACAGGAACCCTACGAGCAGTACTTC. Its translation is CASSLPGQEPYEQYF. The chain recombines TRBV6-5 with TRBJ2-7; 8 bases are shared with TRBD1. The CDR3 extends over 15 amino acids. The V gene's germline CDR1 is MNHEY and CDR2 SVGAGI. J lost 2 bases, V lost 4 bases, and 7 bases had no gene match.

V usage is TRBV27 and J usage is TRBJ2-7; TRBD2 matches at 9 bases. Losses at the gene ends were 3 bases for V and 0 bases for J; bases not matched to a gene: 3. The CDR3 has 15 amino acids. The germline V gene encodes CDR1 MNHEY and CDR2 SMNVEV (reference sequence). CDR3 sequence: CASSFSGGLSYEQYF. The CDR3 DNA is TGTGCCAGCAGTTTTAGCGGGGGCCTCTCCTACGAGCAGTACTTC.

V and J are TRBV7-2 and TRBJ1-2, with D unclear. The CDR3 has 14 amino acids. V was shortened by 5 bases and J by 7 bases, with 17 bases between the two germline ends. CDR1 and CDR2 from the germline V gene are SGHTA and FQGNSA. The CDR3 loop reads CASSPDSTRGGYTF. In DNA, the CDR3 is TGTGCCAGCAGCCCCGACTCAACCCGGGGTGGCTACACCTTC.

This clone was seen only a few times. This chain connects TRBV4-1 to TRBJ2-3, with D unresolved. This CDR3 region has 14 residues. From germline, CDR1 is MGHRA and CDR2 YSYEKL. V was trimmed by 0 bases and J by 8 bases, leaving 12 bases between them. DNA for the CDR3: TGCGCCAGCAGCCAAGAGGAGAGGATTAGTACGCAGTATTTT. Translated: CASSQEERISTQYF.

The chain couples TRBV21-1 to TRBJ2-7; no check of the table's D call, TRBD1, against the DNA was made. TRBV21-1 is a known pseudogene. The CDR3 spans 16 residues. The CDR3 region has the DNA TGTGCCAGCAGCACAACCCATAAAGACAGGGGCTACGAGCAGTACTTC. Amino acids: CASSTTHKDRGYEQYF.